The sequence of this T cell receptor (beta chain) was determined in a study of siplizumab effects on memory and regulatory T cells. General study points: Tracing alloreactive clones into unstimulated subsets worked for only a minor fraction of them. Tregs that proliferated in siplizumab cultures did not have their suppressive function confirmed.

Clones were sequenced by immunoSEQ multiplex PCR, and TCRdb holds only the in-frame ones, with some missing. The profile shows more than 95,000 clones, over 85% of them singletons. About this clone itself: As yet, its antigen is unknown.

CDR3 length: 13 residues. CDR1 and CDR2 (germline): WNHNN, SYGVQD (reference sequence). Deletions cut 4 bases from V and 1 base from J, with 7 bases between. The chain links TRBV10-1 to TRBJ1-1; D perhaps matches TRBD1 (5 bases). The specimen sequenced was Tregs sorted from blood. The TCR comes from a human donor in good health. The CDR3 DNA reads TGCGCCAGCAGTGTGGGGCCGAACACTGAAGCTTTCTTT. Translation: CASSVGPNTEAFF.